These 29 T cell receptor beta chains were sequenced from one sample in a study of blood T cell repertoires in COVID-19. The data were produced by immunoSEQ multiplex PCR, yet TCRdb's version contains in-frame clones alone and is incomplete. The sample lists 250,000 to 300,000 clones, 83% occurring once. The sequenced sample was peripheral blood. Receptors were obtained from a man aged 55-75 years who had recovered from COVID-19.

CDR3 nucleotides: TGTGCCAGCTCACCATCCCGAAGCGGGAGCAATGGCGAGCAGTACTTC. Translation gives CASSPSRSGSNGEQYF. The rearrangement joins TRBV18 to TRBJ2-7, with TRBD2 matching over 8 bases. Per the germline V gene, CDR1 is KGHSH and CDR2 is LQKENI. The ends lost 2 bases at V and 6 bases at J; junction bases unmatched: 12. The CDR3 sequence is 16 residues long.

This chain links TRBV9 with TRBJ2-1; D not resolved. The germline V and J ends were trimmed by 0 bases and 10 bases, with 14 bases remaining between them. The CDR3 runs to 14 residues. Germline CDR1 is SGDLS and CDR2 is YYNGEE. The CDR3 coding sequence is TGTGCCAGCAGCGTAGTTCCCTCTCCACTGGAGCAGTTCTTC. Translation gives CASSVVPSPLEQFF.

The chain couples TRBV11-2 to TRBJ2-7, with TRBD2 matching over 7 bases. In germline, CDR1 is SGHAT, CDR2 FQNNGV. Losses at the gene ends were 3 bases for V and 7 bases for J; bases not matched to a gene: 6. This CDR3 has 13 amino acids. This chain's CDR3 is CASSFAGVGEQYF. CDR3 sequence (DNA): TGTGCCAGCAGCTTCGCGGGGGTGGGAGAGCAGTACTTC.

The CDR3 nucleotides read TGTGCCAGTGTGGGGGACACGCAGACCCCCTGGAATTCACCCCTCCACTTT. Residues: CASVGDTQTPWNSPLHF. The chain recombines TRBV19 with TRBJ1-6, with a tentative D call TRBD1 (6 bases). V lost 8 bases and J 7 bases, leaving 24 bases between the germline ends. Germline loops: CDR1 LNHDA, CDR2 SQIVND (reference sequence). There are 17 residues in the CDR3. The variable domain in full, completed from reference TRBV19 and TRBJ1-6, reads DGGITQSPKYLFRKEGQNVTLSCEQNLNHDAMYWYRQDPGQGLRLIYYSQIVNDFQKGDIAEGYSVSREKKESFPLTVTSAQKNPTAFYLCASVGDTQTPWNSPLHFGNGTRLTVT.

This chain joins TRBV19 and TRBJ2-1; TRBD1 is a possible D gene (6 bases). V lost 7 bases and J lost 0, with 10 bases in between. The CDR3 has 14 amino acids. Germline V gene data show CDR1 as LNHDA and CDR2 as SQIVND (reference sequence). CDR3 loop: CASTQGSSYNEQFF. CDR3 in DNA: TGTGCCAGTACCCAGGGGAGCTCCTACAATGAGCAGTTCTTC. Full variable domain (missing parts from reference TRBV19 and TRBJ2-1): DGGITQSPKYLFRKEGQNVTLSCEQNLNHDAMYWYRQDPGQGLRLIYYSQIVNDFQKGDIAEGYSVSREKKESFPLTVTSAQKNPTAFYLCASTQGSSYNEQFFGPGTRLTVL.

The V gene is TRBV16, the J gene TRBJ1-1; D not resolved. CDR1 and CDR2 (germline): KGHSY, FQNENV. V lost 0 bases, J lost 1 base, and 6 bases lay in between. The CDR3 loop spans 14 amino acids. The DNA of the CDR3 is TGTGCCAGCAGCCAATCGCGGCAGAACACTGAAGCTTTCTTT. This gives the protein CASSQSRQNTEAFF.

V is TRBV5-1 and J is TRBJ2-3; 10 positions agree with TRBD2. The CDR3 runs to 15 residues. Germline V gives CDR1 SGHRS, CDR2 YFSETQ. Germline trimming cut 2 bases from V and 4 bases from J; bases unmatched to any gene: 4. The CDR3 sequence is CASSFLAGGADTQYF. Here the CDR3 DNA reads TGCGCCAGCAGCTTTTTAGCGGGGGGTGCAGATACGCAGTATTTT.

The chain joins TRBV15 to TRBJ2-3, with a tentative D call TRBD2 (5 bases). V was clipped by 6 bases and J by 4 bases, with 14 bases between them. The CDR3 covers 14 residues. Germline V gene sequence: CDR1 LNHNV, CDR2 YYDKDF (reference sequence). CDR3 sequence reads: CATSAGLVADTQYF. CDR3 sequence (DNA): TGTGCCACCAGTGCGGGTTTGGTGGCAGATACGCAGTATTTT.

The chain employs TRBV15 and TRBJ1-5; D remains unclear. Trimming shortened V by 5 bases and J by 2 bases, and 7 bases separated the two germline ends. CDR1 is LNHNV and CDR2 is YYDKDF in the germline V gene (reference sequence). CDR3 size: 13 residues. The CDR3 region has the DNA TGTGCCACCAGCGAGGGAGGCAATCAGCCCCAGCATTTT. This encodes CATSEGGNQPQHF.

The rearrangement links TRBV7-9 to TRBJ2-7, with 11 bases that match TRBD2. The J segment lost 3 bases and the V segment lost 2 bases, leaving 12 bases of the junction unmatched. This CDR3 has 18 amino acids. Germline assignment: CDR1 SEHNR and CDR2 FQNEAQ (reference sequence). CDR3 in amino acids: CASSLTTGGLAAIYEQYF. As DNA, the CDR3 is TGTGCCAGCAGCTTAACGACAGGGGGACTAGCGGCAATCTACGAGCAGTACTTC.

The chain combines TRBV6-7 with TRBJ1-5; 7 bases are a match to TRBD1. TRBV6-7 is filed as an ORF, its function uncertain. J gave up 0 bases and V 3 bases, and 5 bases lay outside the gene matches. There are 16 residues in the CDR3. The CDR3 DNA follows: TGTGCCAGCAGTTATTCGGACAGGATTAGCAATCAGCCCCAGCATTTT. Its translation is CASSYSDRISNQPQHF.

The table lists this clone with a count of one. This chain joins TRBV6-5 and TRBJ2-5, with 9 bases matching TRBD2. V lost 0 bases and J lost 3; bases outside the gene matches: 2. Germline V gene lookup returns CDR1 MNHEY and CDR2 SVGAGI. The CDR3 consists of 15 residues. The CDR3 here is CASSYSPSGKETQYF. CDR3 nucleotides: TGTGCCAGCAGTTACTCACCTAGCGGGAAAGAGACCCAGTACTTC.

The rearrangement joins TRBV7-2 to TRBJ2-1; no reliable D call. This CDR3 region has 13 residues. Germline V gene sequence: CDR1 SGHTA, CDR2 FQGNSA. V lost 2 bases, J lost 5 bases, and 7 bases lay in between. The CDR3 region has the DNA TGTGCCAGCAGCTTACCCGTAAACAATGAGCAGTTCTTC. Amino acids: CASSLPVNNEQFF.

The chain employs TRBV28 and TRBJ1-1, with 7 bases aligning to TRBD1. The length of the CDR3 is 16 residues. The trim removed 2 bases at V and 2 bases at J, leaving 8 bases unmatched. Germline CDR1 and CDR2: MDHEN and SYDVKM. As DNA, the CDR3 is TGTGCCAGCAGTTTAAGGGCCGGGACAGTTAACACTGAAGCTTTCTTT. This encodes CASSLRAGTVNTEAFF.

The V and J genes are TRBV15 and TRBJ2-7, with D perhaps matching TRBD2 (6 bases). CDR1 is LNHNV and CDR2 is YYDKDF in the germline V gene (reference sequence). This CDR3 has 15 amino acids. The germline V and J ends were trimmed by 0 bases and 0 bases, with 9 bases remaining between them. CDR3 residues: CATSRDWGDSYEQYF. In DNA form, the CDR3 reads TGTGCCACCAGCAGAGATTGGGGGGACTCCTACGAGCAGTACTTC.

The rearrangement links TRBV5-6 to TRBJ2-7, with D possibly matching TRBD2 (8 bases). The germline V gene has CDR1 SGHDT and CDR2 YYEEEE. This CDR3 has 15 residues. V was trimmed by 4 bases and J by 6 bases, leaving 20 bases between them. CDR3 region: CASSLRGRLAGEQYF. As DNA, the CDR3 is TGTGCCAGCAGCCTCAGGGGGAGGCTAGCGGGCGAGCAGTACTTC.

This clone was counted between two and nine times. This sequence joins TRBV3-1 (or the pseudogene TRBV3-2) and TRBJ1-5; no reliable D call. V lost 0 bases and J lost 2, with 11 bases in between. The CDR3 runs to 16 residues. CDR1 is LGHDT and CDR2 is YNNKEL in the germline V gene (reference sequence). The CDR3: CASSQEGTRGNQPQHF. The CDR3 region has the DNA TGTGCCAGCAGCCAAGAGGGCACTAGGGGCAATCAGCCCCAGCATTTT.

This chain links TRBV6-7 with TRBJ1-3, with no clear D. TRBV6-7 is placed among ORFs of uncertain function. The CDR3 loop spans 15 amino acids. Trimming left V 3 bases short and J 1 base short, with 10 bases between. CDR3 sequence (DNA): TGTGCCAGCAGTTATCGGTGGGCTTCTGGAAACACCATATATTTT. As protein: CASSYRWASGNTIYF.

V and J are TRBV28 and TRBJ1-2; D may be TRBD1 (6 bases). The ends were cut back, 6 bases at V and 4 bases at J, with 9 bases in the middle. Germline CDR1 and CDR2: MDHEN and SYDVKM. The CDR3 length is 12 residues. CDR3 in amino acids: CASRQQGYGYTF. CDR3 coding DNA: TGTGCCAGCAGGCAACAGGGCTATGGCTACACCTTC.

The genes are TRBV19 and TRBJ1-4; no clear D. In germline, CDR1 is LNHDA, CDR2 SQIVND (reference sequence). The CDR3 runs 15 residues. Trimming removed 4 bases from V and 0 bases from J, with 9 bases in between. The CDR3 here is CASSTLLSTNEKLFF. The CDR3 nucleotides are TGTGCCAGTAGTACGTTACTCTCAACTAATGAAAAACTGTTTTTT.

The chain couples TRBV5-4 to TRBJ1-1; possible D gene TRBD1, 5 bases. Germline CDR1 is SGHNT and CDR2 is YYREEE (reference sequence). This CDR3 is built from 14 residues. The V and J ends lost 4 bases and 11 bases respectively, with 21 bases between them. In DNA form, the CDR3 reads TGTGCCAGCAGCCGAGTGACAGAGCGCCGGGAGGCTTTCTTT. Translation: CASSRVTERREAFF.

The chain is built from TRBV11-2 and TRBJ1-3; 10 bases map to TRBD1. Looked up from germline, CDR1 is SGHAT and CDR2 is FQNNGV. The CDR3 loop spans 17 amino acids. The trim removed 3 bases at V and 0 bases at J, leaving 5 bases unmatched. The CDR3 DNA reads as TGTGCCAGCAGCTTCCGGGACAGGGGACCCTCTGGAAACACCATATATTTT. It codes for CASSFRDRGPSGNTIYF.

V usage is TRBV10-3 and J usage is TRBJ2-3, with 8 positions matching TRBD2. Germline assignment: CDR1 ENHRY and CDR2 SYGVKD. This CDR3 is 16 amino acids long. With V trimmed by 4 bases and J by 1 base, 7 bases remained unmatched. The CDR3 DNA sequence: TGTGCCATCAGTGTAGGTAGCGGGACTGGCACAGATACGCAGTATTTT. Amino acid sequence: CAISVGSGTGTDTQYF.

V usage is TRBV5-1 and J usage is TRBJ2-1; D ambiguous. The V end was cut by 9 bases, the J end by 9 bases, with 13 bases between. The CDR3 loop spans 11 amino acids. Germline CDR1 SGHRS, CDR2 YFSETQ. CDR3 protein: CATNGLGEQFF. Here the CDR3 DNA reads TGCGCCACCAACGGCCTAGGTGAGCAGTTCTTC.

V usage is TRBV6-5 and J usage is TRBJ1-5; D gene uncertain. CDR3 length: 13 amino acids. Germline CDR1 reads MNHEY; CDR2 reads SVGAGI. Trimming left V 6 bases short and J 0 bases short, with 6 bases between. The CDR3 region has the DNA TGTGCCAGCAGCCCGCGTAGCAATCAGCCCCAGCATTTT. Translation: CASSPRSNQPQHF.

This clone was recorded only once. The V call is TRBV27, the J call TRBJ2-5; the D gene is possibly TRBD2 (5 bases). Germline values: CDR1 MNHEY, CDR2 SMNVEV (reference sequence). V dropped 6 bases and J dropped 7 bases, with 21 bases sitting between them. This CDR3 comprises 15 residues. The CDR3 spells CASRAEASNHGTQYF. The CDR3 nucleotides are TGTGCCAGCAGAGCCGAGGCTAGCAACCATGGGACCCAGTACTTC.

V and J are TRBV29-1 and TRBJ2-5, with a weak D call TRBD1 (5 bases). The V and J ends lost 6 bases and 2 bases respectively, with 13 bases between them. This CDR3 has 13 amino acids. The germline V gene has CDR1 SQVTM and CDR2 ANQGSEA. The CDR3 bases are TGCAGCGTCGTGGGGCTGCAGCAAGAGACCCAGTACTTC. As protein: CSVVGLQQETQYF. Together with reference TRBV29-1 and TRBJ2-5, the CDR3 gives the full variable domain: SAVISQKPSRDICQRGTSLTIQCQVDSQVTMMFWYRQQPGQSLTLIATANQGSEATYESGFVIDKFPISRPNLTFSTLTVSNMSPEDSSIYLCSVVGLQQETQYFGPGTRLLVL.

This clone was detected only a few times. V is TRBV10-3 and J is TRBJ1-5; 8 positions match TRBD1. With 6 bases clipped from V and 4 bases from J, the junction kept 5 bases outside the gene matches. The CDR3 runs to 14 residues. CDR1 is ENHRY, CDR2 SYGVKD, per germline. CDR3 bases: TGTGCCATCAGGGACAGGGAGGGAAATCAGCCCCAGCATTTT. It specifies CAIRDREGNQPQHF.

This chain connects TRBV27 to TRBJ1-2, with D unclear. The ends were cut back, 6 bases at V and 4 bases at J, with 12 bases in the middle. This CDR3 region has 13 residues. Germline V gene data show CDR1 as MNHEY and CDR2 as SMNVEV (reference sequence). CDR3 nucleotides: TGTGCCAGCAGCAACGGACGGGGCTATGGCTACACCTTC. Protein product: CASSNGRGYGYTF.